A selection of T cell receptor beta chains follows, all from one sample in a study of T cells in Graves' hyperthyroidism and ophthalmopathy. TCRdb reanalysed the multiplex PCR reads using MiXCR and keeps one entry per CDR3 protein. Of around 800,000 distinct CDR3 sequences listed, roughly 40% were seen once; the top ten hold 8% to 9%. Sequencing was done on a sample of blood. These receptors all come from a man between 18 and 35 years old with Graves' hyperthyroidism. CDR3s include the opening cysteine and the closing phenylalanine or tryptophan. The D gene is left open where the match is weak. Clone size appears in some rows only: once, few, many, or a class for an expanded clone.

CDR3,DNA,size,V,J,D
CASSNTARANYGYTF,TGCGCCAGCAGCAATACCGCAAGAGCTAACTATGGCTACACCTTC,.,TRBV5-1,TRBJ1-2,.
CASSGIRDGHGYTF,TGTGCCAGTAGTGGCATCCGGGACGGCCATGGCTACACCTTC,many,TRBV19,TRBJ1-2,.
CASSLGMGYTF,TGTGCCAGCAGTCTCGGGATGGGCTACACCTTC,many,TRBV12-3/TRBV12-4,TRBJ1-2,.
CASSLVVQGGDYTF,TGCGCCAGCAGCTTGGTAGTTCAGGGGGGTGACTACACCTTC,few,TRBV5-1,TRBJ1-2,TRBD1
CASSLASLSEQYF,TGTGCCAGCAGCTTAGCCTCGTTGAGCGAGCAGTACTTC,few,TRBV11-2,TRBJ2-7,.
CASKITSSDTGELFF,TGTGCCAGCAAGATAACTAGCTCGGACACCGGGGAGCTGTTTTTT,.,TRBV10-3,TRBJ2-2,.
CASRGGTGGYEQYF,TGTGCCAGCAGAGGGGGGACAGGGGGGTACGAGCAGTACTTC,.,TRBV4-2,TRBJ2-7,TRBD1
CASSPPVGPYGYTF,TGTGCCAGCAGCCCGCCGGTGGGTCCTTATGGCTACACCTTC,few,TRBV9,TRBJ1-2,.
CSASPGPDQETQYF,TGCAGTGCTAGCCCCGGGCCCGACCAAGAGACCCAGTACTTC,few,TRBV20-1,TRBJ2-5,.
CASSVNSGGRAGELFF,TGTGCCAGCAGCGTCAATAGCGGGGGGCGAGCCGGGGAGCTGTTTTTT,few,TRBV9,TRBJ2-2,TRBD2
CAISHSPHSPLHF,TGTGCCATCTCCCATTCCCCGCATTCACCCCTCCACTTT,many,TRBV7-9,TRBJ1-6,.
CASGDSGSQETQYF,TGTGCCAGCGGGGATTCGGGCTCACAAGAGACCCAGTACTTC,.,TRBV6-5,TRBJ2-5,.
CASSVGGSVTDTEAFF,TGTGCCAGCAGCGTAGGGGGGAGCGTTACGGACACTGAAGCTTTCTTT,many,TRBV9,TRBJ1-1,.
CASSIVAGEHYEQYF,TGTGCCAGTAGTATAGTGGCCGGAGAACACTACGAGCAGTACTTC,.,TRBV19,TRBJ2-7,.
CSVAGGTFSYEQYF,TGCAGCGTTGCTGGGGGGACCTTCTCCTACGAGCAGTACTTC,many,TRBV29-1,TRBJ2-7,.
CSVTQNGNTIYF,TGCAGCGTAACACAAAATGGAAACACCATATATTTT,many,TRBV29-1,TRBJ1-3,.
CASSRGTSKETQYF,TGTGCCAGCAGCCGAGGGACTTCCAAAGAGACCCAGTACTTC,.,TRBV7-2,TRBJ2-5,.
CASSSQPGTYEQYF,TGTGCCAGCAGCTCACAACCGGGGACCTACGAGCAGTACTTC,.,TRBV11-2,TRBJ2-7,.
CSARDRRGGSNQPQHF,TGCAGTGCTAGAGATCGTAGGGGCGGTAGCAATCAGCCCCAGCATTTT,few,TRBV20-1,TRBJ1-5,.
CASSMAGSRGYGYTF,TGTGCCAGCAGTATGGCGGGTTCGCGGGGCTATGGCTACACCTTC,.,TRBV6-5,TRBJ1-2,.
CASSLGGLENSPLHF,TGCGCCAGCAGCTTGGGCGGACTTGAAAATTCACCCCTCCACTTT,many,TRBV5-1,TRBJ1-6,.
CSASDRLGEAFF,TGCAGTGCTTCTGACAGGCTTGGTGAAGCTTTCTTT,.,TRBV20-1,TRBJ1-1,.
CASSLVTGGRLPYEQYF,TGTGCCAGCAGCTTAGTTACTGGGGGGCGCCTCCCCTACGAGCAGTACTTC,.,TRBV7-2,TRBJ2-7,.
CAISGGGNQPQHF,TGTGCCATCAGTGGGGGGGGGAACCAGCCCCAGCATTTT,many,TRBV10-3,TRBJ1-5,.
CASSIGTAERYEQYF,TGTGCCAGTAGTATAGGGACAGCGGAGAGGTACGAGCAGTACTTC,.,TRBV19,TRBJ2-7,.
CASSQNHGQPNYGYTF,TGTGCCAGCAGCCAGAATCACGGACAGCCAAACTATGGCTACACCTTC,few,TRBV12-3/TRBV12-4,TRBJ1-2,.
CASSLQDRLYTEAFF,TGTGCCAGCAGCTTGCAGGACAGGTTATACACTGAAGCTTTCTTT,few,TRBV5-4,TRBJ1-1,TRBD1
CASSRTAGSGETQYF,TGTGCCAGCAGCCGGACGGCGGGGTCTGGGGAGACCCAGTACTTC,.,TRBV14,TRBJ2-5,.
CSVHTPDTGELFF,TGCAGCGTCCACACCCCAGACACCGGGGAGCTGTTTTTT,many,TRBV29-1,TRBJ2-2,.
CASSMRELYQPQHF,TGTGCCAGTAGTATGAGGGAGCTTTATCAGCCCCAGCATTTT,.,TRBV19,TRBJ1-5,.
CASSQVRTEAGYGYTF,TGTGCCAGCAGCCAAGTCCGGACAGAGGCAGGGTATGGCTACACCTTC,.,TRBV7-9,TRBJ1-2,.
CASSQEIKSGSYTGELFF,TGCGCCAGCAGCCAAGAAATTAAGTCGGGCAGTTACACCGGGGAGCTGTTTTTT,.,TRBV4-1,TRBJ2-2,.
CASSLGQGVNVLTF,TGTGCCAGCAGCCTGGGGCAGGGGGTCAACGTCCTGACTTTC,.,TRBV7-3,TRBJ2-6,TRBD1
CSVVGRPATYEQYF,TGCAGCGTTGTCGGGAGACCGGCAACCTACGAGCAGTACTTC,few,TRBV29-1,TRBJ2-7,.
CASTGQVLPEAFF,TGTGCCAGCACGGGACAGGTGCTCCCTGAAGCTTTCTTT,.,TRBV6-5,TRBJ1-1,TRBD1
CASSPTPQGGETQYF,TGTGCCAGCAGCCCAACACCACAGGGTGGAGAGACCCAGTACTTC,once,TRBV5-1,TRBJ2-5,.
CASRWDTGELFF,TGTGCCAGCAGATGGGACACCGGGGAGCTGTTTTTT,many,TRBV7-3,TRBJ2-2,.
CSLALTEETQYF,TGCAGCTTAGCGCTGACCGAAGAGACCCAGTACTTC,.,TRBV29-1,TRBJ2-5,.
CASRVPNYGYTF,TGTGCCAGCAGGGTCCCCAACTATGGCTACACCTTC,few,TRBV2,TRBJ1-2,.
CSARGLGGQISGNTIYF,TGCAGTGCTAGGGGCCTTGGGGGACAGATCTCTGGAAACACCATATATTTT,.,TRBV20-1,TRBJ1-3,TRBD1
CTSSALVNTEAFF,TGTACCAGCAGCGCCCTGGTAAACACTGAAGCTTTCTTT,few,TRBV9,TRBJ1-1,.
CASSQDRGPYYEQYF,TGCGCCAGCAGCCAAGATAGGGGGCCCTACTACGAGCAGTACTTC,.,TRBV7-9,TRBJ2-7,TRBD1
CSAPGSSGNTIYF,TGCAGTGCCCCCGGGAGCTCTGGAAACACCATATATTTT,few,TRBV20-1,TRBJ1-3,.
CASSDTTGGVNYEQYF,TGTGCCAGCAGCGATACTACAGGGGGCGTTAACTACGAGCAGTACTTC,.,TRBV19,TRBJ2-7,TRBD1
CASSLGATETYEQYF,TGTGCCAGCAGCTTGGGGGCGACAGAGACCTACGAGCAGTACTTC,.,TRBV7-4,TRBJ2-7,.
CATGTGGAGQPQHF,TGTGCCACCGGGACAGGGGGCGCGGGGCAGCCCCAGCATTTT,.,TRBV10-3,TRBJ1-5,TRBD1
CAISEMVRTEAFF,TGTGCCATCAGTGAGATGGTTAGGACTGAAGCTTTCTTT,many,TRBV10-3,TRBJ1-1,.
CASSLETGGSEAFF,TGTGCCAGCAGCTTAGAGACAGGAGGATCTGAAGCTTTCTTT,.,TRBV2,TRBJ1-1,.